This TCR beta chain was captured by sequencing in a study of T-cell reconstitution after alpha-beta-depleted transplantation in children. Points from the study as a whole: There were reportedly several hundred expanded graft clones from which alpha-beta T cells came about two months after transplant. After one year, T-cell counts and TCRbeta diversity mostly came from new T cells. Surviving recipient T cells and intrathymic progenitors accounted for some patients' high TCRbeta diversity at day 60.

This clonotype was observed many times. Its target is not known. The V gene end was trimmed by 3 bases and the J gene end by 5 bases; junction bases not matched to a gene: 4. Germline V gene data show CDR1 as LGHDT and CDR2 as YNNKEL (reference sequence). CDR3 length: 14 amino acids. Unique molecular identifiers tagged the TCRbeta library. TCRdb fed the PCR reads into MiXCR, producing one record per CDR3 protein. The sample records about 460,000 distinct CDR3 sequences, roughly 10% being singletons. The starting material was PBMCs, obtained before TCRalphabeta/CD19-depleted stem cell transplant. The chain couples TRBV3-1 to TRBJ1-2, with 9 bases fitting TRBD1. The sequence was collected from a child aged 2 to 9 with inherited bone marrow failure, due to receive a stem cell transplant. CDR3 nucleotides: TGTGCCAGCAGCCATCTGGGACAGGGATATGGCTACACCTTC. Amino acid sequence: CASSHLGQGYGYTF.